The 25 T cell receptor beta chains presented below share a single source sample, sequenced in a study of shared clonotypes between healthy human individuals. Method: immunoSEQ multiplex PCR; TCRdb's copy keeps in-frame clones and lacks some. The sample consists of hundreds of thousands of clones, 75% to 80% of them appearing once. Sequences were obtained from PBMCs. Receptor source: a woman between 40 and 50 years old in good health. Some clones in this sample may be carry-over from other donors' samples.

The CDR3 sequence: CATSRVSGTSGSYEQYF. The CDR3 DNA reads as TGTGCCACCAGCAGAGTCTCCGGGACTAGCGGATCCTACGAGCAGTACTTC. The V gene is TRBV15, the J gene TRBJ2-7, with 11 bases that match TRBD2. Germline loops: CDR1 LNHNV, CDR2 YYDKDF (reference sequence). V was pared by 1 base and J by 1 base, with 6 bases of the junction left unmatched. The CDR3 covers 17 residues.

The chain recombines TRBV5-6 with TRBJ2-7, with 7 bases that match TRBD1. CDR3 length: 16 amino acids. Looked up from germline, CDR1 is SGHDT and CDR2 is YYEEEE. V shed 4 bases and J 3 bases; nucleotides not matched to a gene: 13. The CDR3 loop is CASSPRTGAIHYEQYF. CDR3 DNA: TGTGCCAGCAGCCCTCGAACAGGGGCCATCCACTACGAGCAGTACTTC.

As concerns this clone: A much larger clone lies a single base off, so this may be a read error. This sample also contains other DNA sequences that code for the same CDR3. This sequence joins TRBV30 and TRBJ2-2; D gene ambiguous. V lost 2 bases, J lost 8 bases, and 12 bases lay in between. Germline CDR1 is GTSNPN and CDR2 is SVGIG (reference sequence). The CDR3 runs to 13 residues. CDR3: CAWSIREVGELFF. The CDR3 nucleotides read TGTGCCTGGAGTATCAGAGAAGTGGGGGAGCTGTTTTTT.

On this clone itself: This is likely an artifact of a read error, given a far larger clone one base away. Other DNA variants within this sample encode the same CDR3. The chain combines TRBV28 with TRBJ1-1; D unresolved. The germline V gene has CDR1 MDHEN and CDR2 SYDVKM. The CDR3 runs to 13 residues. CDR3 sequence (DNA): TGTGCCAGCAGTTTATCGGGAAACACTGAAGCTTTCTTC. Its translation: CASSLSGNTEAFF.

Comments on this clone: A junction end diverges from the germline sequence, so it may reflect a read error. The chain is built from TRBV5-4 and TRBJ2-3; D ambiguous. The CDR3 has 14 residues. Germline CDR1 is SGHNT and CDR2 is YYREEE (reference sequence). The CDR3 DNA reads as TGTGCCAGCAGCTTGGTGGGTTACACAGATGCGCAGTATTTT. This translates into CASSLVGYTDAQYF.

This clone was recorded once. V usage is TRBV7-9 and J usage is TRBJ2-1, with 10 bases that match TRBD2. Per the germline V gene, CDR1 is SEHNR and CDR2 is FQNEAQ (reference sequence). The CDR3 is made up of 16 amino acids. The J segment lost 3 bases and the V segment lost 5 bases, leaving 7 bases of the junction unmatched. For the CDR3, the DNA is TGTGCCAGCAGCCCAAGCGGGAGGGCCCACTACAATGAGCAGTTCTTC. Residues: CASSPSGRAHYNEQFF.

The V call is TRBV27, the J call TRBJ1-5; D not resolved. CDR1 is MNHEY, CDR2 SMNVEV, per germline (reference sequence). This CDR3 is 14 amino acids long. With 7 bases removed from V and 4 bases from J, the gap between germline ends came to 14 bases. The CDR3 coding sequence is TGTGCCAGCAAAGGGTGGGGTATTAATCAGCCCCAGCATTTT. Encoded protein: CASKGWGINQPQHF.

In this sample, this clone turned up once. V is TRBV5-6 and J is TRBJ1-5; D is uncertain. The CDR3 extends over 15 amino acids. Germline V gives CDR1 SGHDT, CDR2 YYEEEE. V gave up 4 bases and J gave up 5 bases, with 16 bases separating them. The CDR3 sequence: CASSATAKGDQPQHF. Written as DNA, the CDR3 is TGTGCCAGCAGCGCCACAGCTAAGGGTGATCAGCCCCAGCATTTT.

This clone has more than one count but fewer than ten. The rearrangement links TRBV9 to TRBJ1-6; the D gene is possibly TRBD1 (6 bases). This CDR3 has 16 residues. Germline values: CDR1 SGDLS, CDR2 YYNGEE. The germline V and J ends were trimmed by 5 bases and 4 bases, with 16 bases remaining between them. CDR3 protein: CASSGSRGQYNSPLHF. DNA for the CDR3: TGTGCCAGCAGTGGATCGCGAGGACAGTATAATTCACCCCTCCACTTT.

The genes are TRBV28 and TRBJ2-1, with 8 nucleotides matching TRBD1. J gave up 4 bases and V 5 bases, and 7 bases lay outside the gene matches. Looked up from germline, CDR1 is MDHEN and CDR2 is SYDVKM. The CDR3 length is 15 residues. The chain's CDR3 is CASSTRQGTYNEQFF. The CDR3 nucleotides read TGTGCCAGCAGTACCCGACAGGGGACTTACAATGAGCAGTTCTTC.

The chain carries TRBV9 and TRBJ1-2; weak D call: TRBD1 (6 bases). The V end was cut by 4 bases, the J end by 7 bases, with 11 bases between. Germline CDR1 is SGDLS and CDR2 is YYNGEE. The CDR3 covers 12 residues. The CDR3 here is CASSLQGSGYTF. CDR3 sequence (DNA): TGTGCCAGCAGCCTACAGGGATCTGGCTACACCTTC.

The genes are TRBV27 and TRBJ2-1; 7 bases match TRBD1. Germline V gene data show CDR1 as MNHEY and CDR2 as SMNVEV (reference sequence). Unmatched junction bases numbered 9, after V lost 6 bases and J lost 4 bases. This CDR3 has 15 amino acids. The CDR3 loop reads CASRITGADYNEQFF. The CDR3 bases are TGTGCCAGCAGAATTACAGGGGCAGATTACAATGAGCAGTTCTTC.

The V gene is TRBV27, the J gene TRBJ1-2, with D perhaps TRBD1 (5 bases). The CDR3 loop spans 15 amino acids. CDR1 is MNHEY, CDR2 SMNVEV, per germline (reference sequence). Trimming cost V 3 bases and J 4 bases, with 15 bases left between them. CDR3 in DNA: TGTGCCAGCAGTTTTGGAGTGGGGGAAATCTATGGCTACACCTTC. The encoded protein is CASSFGVGEIYGYTF.

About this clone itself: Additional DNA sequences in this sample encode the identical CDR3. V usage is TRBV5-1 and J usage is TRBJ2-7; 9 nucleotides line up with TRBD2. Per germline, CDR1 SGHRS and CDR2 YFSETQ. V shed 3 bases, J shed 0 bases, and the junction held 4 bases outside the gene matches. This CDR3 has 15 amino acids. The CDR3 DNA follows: TGCGCCAGCAGCTCACTAGCGGGCAGCTCCTACGAGCAGTACTTC. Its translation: CASSSLAGSSYEQYF.

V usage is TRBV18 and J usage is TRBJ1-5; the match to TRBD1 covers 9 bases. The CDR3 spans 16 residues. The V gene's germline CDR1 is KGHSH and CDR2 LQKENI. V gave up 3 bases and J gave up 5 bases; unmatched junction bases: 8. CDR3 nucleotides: TGTGCCAGCTCACCGGGACAGGGACCGGGATATCAGCCCCAGCATTTT. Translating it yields CASSPGQGPGYQPQHF.

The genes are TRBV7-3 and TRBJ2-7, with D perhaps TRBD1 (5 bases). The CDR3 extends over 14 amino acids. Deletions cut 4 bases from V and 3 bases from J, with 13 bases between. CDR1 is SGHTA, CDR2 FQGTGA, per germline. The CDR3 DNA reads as TGTGCCAGCAGCTGCTTGGGGCCCCACTACGAGCAGTACTTC. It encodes CASSCLGPHYEQYF.

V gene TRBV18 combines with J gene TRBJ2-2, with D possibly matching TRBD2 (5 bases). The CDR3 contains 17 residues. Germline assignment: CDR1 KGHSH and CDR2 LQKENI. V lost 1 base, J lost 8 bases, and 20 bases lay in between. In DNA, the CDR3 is TGTGCCAGCTCACCACGGGTTCAGCGGTCGATCAATGGGGAGCTGTTTTTT. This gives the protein CASSPRVQRSINGELFF.

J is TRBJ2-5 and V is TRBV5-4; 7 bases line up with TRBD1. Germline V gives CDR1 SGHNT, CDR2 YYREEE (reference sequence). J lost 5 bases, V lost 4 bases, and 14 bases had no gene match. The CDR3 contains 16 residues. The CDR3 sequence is CASSGPRQGQGETQYF. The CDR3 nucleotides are TGTGCCAGCAGCGGACCCAGACAGGGCCAGGGGGAGACCCAGTACTTC.

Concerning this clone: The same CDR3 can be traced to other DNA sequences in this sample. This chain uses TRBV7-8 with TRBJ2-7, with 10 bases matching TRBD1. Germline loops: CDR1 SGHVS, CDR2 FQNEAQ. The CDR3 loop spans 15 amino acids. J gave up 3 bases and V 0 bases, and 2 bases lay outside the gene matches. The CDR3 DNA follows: TGTGCCAGCAGCTTAGCGGGGACAGGGGTCTACGAGCAGTACTTC. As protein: CASSLAGTGVYEQYF.

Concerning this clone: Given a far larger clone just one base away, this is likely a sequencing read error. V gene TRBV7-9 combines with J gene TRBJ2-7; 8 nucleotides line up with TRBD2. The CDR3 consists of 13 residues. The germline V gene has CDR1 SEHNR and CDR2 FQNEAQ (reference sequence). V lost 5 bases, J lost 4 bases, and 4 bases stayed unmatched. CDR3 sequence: CASSLREGYEQYF. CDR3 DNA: TGTGCCAGCAGCCTCCGGGAGGGGTACGAGCAGTACTTC. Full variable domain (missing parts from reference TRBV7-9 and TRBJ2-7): DTGVSQNPRHKITKRGQNVTFRCDPISEHNRLYWYRQTLGQGPEFLTYFQNEAQLEKSRLLSDRFSAERPKGSFSTLEIQRTEQGDSAMYLCASSLREGYEQYFGPGTRLTVT.

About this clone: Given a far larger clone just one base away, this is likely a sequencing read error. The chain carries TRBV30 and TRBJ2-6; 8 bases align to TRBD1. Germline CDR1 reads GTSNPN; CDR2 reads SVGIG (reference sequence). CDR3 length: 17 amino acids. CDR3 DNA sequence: TGTGCCTGGAGTCGGACAGGGTCGAGCTCTGGGACCAACGTCCTGACTTTC. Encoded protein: CAWSRTGSSSGTNVLTF.

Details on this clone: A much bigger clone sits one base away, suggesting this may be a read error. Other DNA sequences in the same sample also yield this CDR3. The chain's CDR3 is CASSFLRNNEKLFF. DNA of the CDR3: TGTGCCAGCAGCTTCCTGCGCAATAATGAAAAACTGTTTTTT. The V call is TRBV7-2, the J call TRBJ1-4; D uncertain. The germline gives CDR1 SGHTA, CDR2 FQGNSA. Trimming removed 3 bases from V and 4 bases from J, with 9 bases in between. This CDR3 region has 14 residues.

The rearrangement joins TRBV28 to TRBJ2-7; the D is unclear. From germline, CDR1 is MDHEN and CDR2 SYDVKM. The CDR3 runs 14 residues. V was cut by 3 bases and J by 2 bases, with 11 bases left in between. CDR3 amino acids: CASSFFPITYEQYF. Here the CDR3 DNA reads TGTGCCAGCAGTTTTTTTCCTATCACCTACGAGCAGTACTTC. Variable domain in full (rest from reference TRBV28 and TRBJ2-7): DVKVTQSSRYLVKRTGEKVFLECVQDMDHENMFWYRQDPGLGLRLIYFSYDVKMKEKGDIPEGYSVSREKKERFSLILESASTNQTSMYLCASSFFPITYEQYFGPGTRLTVT.

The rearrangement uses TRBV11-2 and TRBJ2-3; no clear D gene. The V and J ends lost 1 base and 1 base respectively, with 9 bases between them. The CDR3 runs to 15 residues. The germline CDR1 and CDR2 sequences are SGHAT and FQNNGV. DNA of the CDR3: TGTGCCAGCAGCTTAGGTAGTTCTCGCACAGATACGCAGTATTTT. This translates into CASSLGSSRTDTQYF.

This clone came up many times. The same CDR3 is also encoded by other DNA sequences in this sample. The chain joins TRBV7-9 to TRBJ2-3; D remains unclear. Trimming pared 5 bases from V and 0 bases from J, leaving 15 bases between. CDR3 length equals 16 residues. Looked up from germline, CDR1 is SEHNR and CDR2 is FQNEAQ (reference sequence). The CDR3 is CASSALTRGSTDTQYF. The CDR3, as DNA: TGTGCCAGCAGCGCGCTAACCCGTGGTAGCACAGATACGCAGTATTTT. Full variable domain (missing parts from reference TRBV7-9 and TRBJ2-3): DTGVSQNPRHKITKRGQNVTFRCDPISEHNRLYWYRQTLGQGPEFLTYFQNEAQLEKSRLLSDRFSAERPKGSFSTLEIQRTEQGDSAMYLCASSALTRGSTDTQYFGPGTRLTVL.